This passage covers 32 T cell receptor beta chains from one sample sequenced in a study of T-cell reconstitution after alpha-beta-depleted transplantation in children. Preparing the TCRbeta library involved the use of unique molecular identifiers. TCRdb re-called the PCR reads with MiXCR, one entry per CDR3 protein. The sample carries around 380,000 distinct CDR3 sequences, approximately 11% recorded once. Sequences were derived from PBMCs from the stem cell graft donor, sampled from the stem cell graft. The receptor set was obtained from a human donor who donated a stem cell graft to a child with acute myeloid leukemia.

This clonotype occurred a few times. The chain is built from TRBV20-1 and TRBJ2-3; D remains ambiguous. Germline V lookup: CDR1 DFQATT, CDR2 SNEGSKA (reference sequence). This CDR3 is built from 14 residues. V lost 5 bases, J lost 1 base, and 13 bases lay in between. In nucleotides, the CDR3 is TGCAGTGCTCCCTCTTCTGGGGGCACAGATACGCAGTATTTT. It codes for CSAPSSGGTDTQYF.

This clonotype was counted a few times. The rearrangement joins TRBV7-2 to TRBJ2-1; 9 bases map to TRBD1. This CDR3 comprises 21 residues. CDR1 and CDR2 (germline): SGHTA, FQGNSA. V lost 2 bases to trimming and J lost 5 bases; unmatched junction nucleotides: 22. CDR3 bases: TGTGCCAGCAGCTTATCTGTGGGTGGGACAGGGAGCCCCCTTGGAAACAATGAGCAGTTCTTC. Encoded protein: CASSLSVGGTGSPLGNNEQFF.

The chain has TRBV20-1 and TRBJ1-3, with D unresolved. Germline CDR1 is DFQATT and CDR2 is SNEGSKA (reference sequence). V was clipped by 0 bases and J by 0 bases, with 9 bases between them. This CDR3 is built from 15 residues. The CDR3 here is CSARDLTDSGNTIYF. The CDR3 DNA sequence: TGCAGTGCTAGAGATCTAACCGACTCTGGAAACACCATATATTTT.

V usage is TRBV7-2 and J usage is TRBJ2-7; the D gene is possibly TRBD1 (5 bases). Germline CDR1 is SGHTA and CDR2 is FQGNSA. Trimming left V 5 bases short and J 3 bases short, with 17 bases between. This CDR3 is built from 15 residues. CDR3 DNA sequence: TGTGCCAGCAGCGCGACGACAGCTCCACTCTACGAGCAGTACTTC. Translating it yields CASSATTAPLYEQYF.

This CDR3 is CASSSQQGYHEQYF. The CDR3 DNA is TGTGCCAGCAGTTCACAACAGGGGTACCACGAGCAGTACTTC. The chain recombines TRBV27 with TRBJ2-7, with 7 bases that match TRBD1. The CDR3 runs to 14 residues. V gave up 4 bases and J gave up 5 bases; unmatched junction bases: 8. Germline CDR1 is MNHEY and CDR2 is SMNVEV (reference sequence).

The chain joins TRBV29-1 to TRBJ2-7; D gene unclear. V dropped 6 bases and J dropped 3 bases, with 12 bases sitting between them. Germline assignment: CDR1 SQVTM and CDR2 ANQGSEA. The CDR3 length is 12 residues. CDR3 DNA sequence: TGCAGCGTGGGCCATGGGGTCTACGAGCAGTACTTC. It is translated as CSVGHGVYEQYF.

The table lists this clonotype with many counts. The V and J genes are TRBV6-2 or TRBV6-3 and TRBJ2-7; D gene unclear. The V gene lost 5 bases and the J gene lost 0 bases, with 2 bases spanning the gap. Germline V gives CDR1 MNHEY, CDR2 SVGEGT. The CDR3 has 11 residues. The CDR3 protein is CASSPSYEQYF. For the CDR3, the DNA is TGTGCCAGCAGTCCCTCCTACGAGCAGTACTTC.

The chain's CDR3 is CASSPSPGAKYGYTF. CDR3 bases: TGTGCCAGCAGCCCTAGTCCAGGGGCGAAGTATGGCTACACCTTC. The chain recombines TRBV9 with TRBJ1-2; D possibly corresponds to TRBD1 (6 bases). The germline gives CDR1 SGDLS, CDR2 YYNGEE. V was shortened by 4 bases and J by 5 bases, with 18 bases between the two germline ends. This CDR3 has 15 residues.

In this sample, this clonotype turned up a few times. CDR3 nucleotide sequence: TGTGCCAGCAGTCCCCAGGACAGGGGCGCCGATCAGCCCCAGCATTTT. It translates to CASSPQDRGADQPQHF. V gene TRBV12-3 or TRBV12-4 combines with J gene TRBJ1-5, with 9 bases fitting TRBD1. This CDR3 has 16 residues. Trimming took 5 bases from V and 5 from J; bases not matched to a gene: 10.

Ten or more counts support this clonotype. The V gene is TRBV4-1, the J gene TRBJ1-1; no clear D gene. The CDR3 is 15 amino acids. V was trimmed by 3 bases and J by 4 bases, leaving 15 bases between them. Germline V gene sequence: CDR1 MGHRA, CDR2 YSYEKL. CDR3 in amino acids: CASSQVSGSATEAFF. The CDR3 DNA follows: TGCGCCAGCAGCCAGGTTTCAGGCTCTGCCACTGAAGCTTTCTTT.

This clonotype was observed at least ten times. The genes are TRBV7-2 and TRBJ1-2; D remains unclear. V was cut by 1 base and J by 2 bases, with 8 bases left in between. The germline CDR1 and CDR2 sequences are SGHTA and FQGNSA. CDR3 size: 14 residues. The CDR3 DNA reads TGTGCCAGCAGCTTAGAAATAGAGAACTATGGCTACACCTTC. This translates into CASSLEIENYGYTF. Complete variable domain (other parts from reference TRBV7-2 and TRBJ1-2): GAGVSQSPSNKVTEKGKDVELRCDPISGHTALYWYRQSLGQGLEFLIYFQGNSAPDKSGLPSDRFSAERTGGSVSTLTIQRTQQEDSAVYLCASSLEIENYGYTFGSGTRLTVV.

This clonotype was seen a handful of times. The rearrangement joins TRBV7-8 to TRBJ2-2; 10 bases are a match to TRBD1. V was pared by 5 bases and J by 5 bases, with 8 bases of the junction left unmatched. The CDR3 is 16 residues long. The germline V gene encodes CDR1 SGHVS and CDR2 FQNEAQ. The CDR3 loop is CASSGRTGGGTGELFF. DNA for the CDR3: TGTGCCAGCAGCGGACGGACAGGGGGAGGGACCGGGGAGCTGTTTTTT. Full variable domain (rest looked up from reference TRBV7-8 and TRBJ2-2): GAGVSQSPRYKVAKRGQDVALRCDPISGHVSLFWYQQALGQGPEFLTYFQNEAQLDKSGLPSDRFFAERPEGSVSTLKIQRTQQEDSAVYLCASSGRTGGGTGELFFGEGSRLTVL.

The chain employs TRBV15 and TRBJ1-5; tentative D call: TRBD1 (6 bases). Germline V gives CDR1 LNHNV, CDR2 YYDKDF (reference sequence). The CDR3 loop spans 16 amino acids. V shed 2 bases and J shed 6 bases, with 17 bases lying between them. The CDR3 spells CATSRRGTGWFQPQHF. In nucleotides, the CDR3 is TGTGCCACCAGCAGACGCGGCACAGGGTGGTTTCAGCCCCAGCATTTT.

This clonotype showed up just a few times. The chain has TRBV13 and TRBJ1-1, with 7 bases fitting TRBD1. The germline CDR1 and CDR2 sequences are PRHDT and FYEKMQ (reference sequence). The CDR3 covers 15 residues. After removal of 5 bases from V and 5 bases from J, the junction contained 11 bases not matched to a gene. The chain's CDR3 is CASSNRRGRGTEAFF. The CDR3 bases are TGTGCCAGCAGCAACCGAAGGGGGCGCGGGACTGAAGCTTTCTTT.

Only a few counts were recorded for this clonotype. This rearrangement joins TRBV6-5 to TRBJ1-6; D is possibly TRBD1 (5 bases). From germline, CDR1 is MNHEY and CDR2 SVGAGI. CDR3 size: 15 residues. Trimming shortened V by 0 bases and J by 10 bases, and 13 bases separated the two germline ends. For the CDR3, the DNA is TGTGCCAGCAGTTACTCGATCACAGGCCGGTCACCCCTCCACTTT. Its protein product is CASSYSITGRSPLHF.

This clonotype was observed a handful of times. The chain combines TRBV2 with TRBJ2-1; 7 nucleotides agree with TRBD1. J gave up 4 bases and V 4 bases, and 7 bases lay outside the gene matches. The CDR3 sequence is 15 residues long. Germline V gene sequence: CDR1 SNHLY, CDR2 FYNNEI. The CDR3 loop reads CASSVTGLIYNEQFF. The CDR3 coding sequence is TGTGCCAGCAGTGTGACAGGGCTGATTTACAATGAGCAGTTCTTC. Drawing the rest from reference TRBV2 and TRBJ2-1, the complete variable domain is EPEVTQTPSHQVTQMGQEVILRCVPISNHLYFYWYRQILGQKVEFLVSFYNNEISEKSEIFDDQFSVERPDGSNFTLKIRSTKLEDSAMYFCASSVTGLIYNEQFFGPGTRLTVL.

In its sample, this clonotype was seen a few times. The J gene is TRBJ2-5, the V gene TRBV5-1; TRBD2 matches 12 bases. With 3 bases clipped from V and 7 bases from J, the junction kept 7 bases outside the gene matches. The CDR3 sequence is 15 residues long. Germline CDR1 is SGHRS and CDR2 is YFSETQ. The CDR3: CASSSRLAGDGTQYF. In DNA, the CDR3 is TGCGCCAGCAGCTCCAGACTAGCGGGAGACGGGACCCAGTACTTC.

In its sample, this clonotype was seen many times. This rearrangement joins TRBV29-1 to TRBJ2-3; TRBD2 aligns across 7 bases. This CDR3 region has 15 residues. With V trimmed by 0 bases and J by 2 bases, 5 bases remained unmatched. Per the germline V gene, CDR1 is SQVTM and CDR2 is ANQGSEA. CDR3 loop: CSVEEFGRFTDTQYF. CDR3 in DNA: TGCAGCGTTGAAGAGTTCGGGAGGTTCACAGATACGCAGTATTTT.

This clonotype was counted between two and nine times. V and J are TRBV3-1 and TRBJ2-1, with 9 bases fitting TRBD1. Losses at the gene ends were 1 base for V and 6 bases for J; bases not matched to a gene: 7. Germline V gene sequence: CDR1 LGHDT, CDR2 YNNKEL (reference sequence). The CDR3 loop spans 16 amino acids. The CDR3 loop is CASSQVRQGGPNEQFF. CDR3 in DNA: TGTGCCAGCAGCCAAGTGAGACAGGGGGGGCCCAATGAGCAGTTCTTC.

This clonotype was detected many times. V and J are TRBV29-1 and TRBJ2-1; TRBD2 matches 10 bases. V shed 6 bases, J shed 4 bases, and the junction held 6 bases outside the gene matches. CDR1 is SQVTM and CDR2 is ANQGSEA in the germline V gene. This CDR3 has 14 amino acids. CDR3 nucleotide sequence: TGCAGCGTGCCGGGACTAGCGTTTTACAATGAGCAGTTCTTC. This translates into CSVPGLAFYNEQFF.

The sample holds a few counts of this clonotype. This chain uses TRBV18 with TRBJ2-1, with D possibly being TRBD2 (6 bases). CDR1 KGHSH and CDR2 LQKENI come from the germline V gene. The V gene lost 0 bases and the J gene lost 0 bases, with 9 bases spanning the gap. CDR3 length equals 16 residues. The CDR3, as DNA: TGTGCCAGCTCACCACCGTTGACTAGCTCCTACAATGAGCAGTTCTTC. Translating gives CASSPPLTSSYNEQFF.

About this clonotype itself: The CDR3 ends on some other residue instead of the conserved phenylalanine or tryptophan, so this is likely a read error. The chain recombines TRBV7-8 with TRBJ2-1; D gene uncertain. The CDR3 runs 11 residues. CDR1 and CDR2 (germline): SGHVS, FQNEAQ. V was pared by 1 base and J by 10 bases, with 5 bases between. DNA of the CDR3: TGTGCCAGCAGCTTAGTGGACGAGCAGTTCTTA. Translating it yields CASSLVDEQFL.

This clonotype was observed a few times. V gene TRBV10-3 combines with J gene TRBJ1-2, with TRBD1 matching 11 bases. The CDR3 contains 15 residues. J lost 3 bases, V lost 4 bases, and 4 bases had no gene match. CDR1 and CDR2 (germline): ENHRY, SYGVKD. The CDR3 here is CAISGPGQGDYGYTF. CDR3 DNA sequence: TGTGCCATCAGTGGACCGGGACAGGGGGACTATGGCTACACCTTC.

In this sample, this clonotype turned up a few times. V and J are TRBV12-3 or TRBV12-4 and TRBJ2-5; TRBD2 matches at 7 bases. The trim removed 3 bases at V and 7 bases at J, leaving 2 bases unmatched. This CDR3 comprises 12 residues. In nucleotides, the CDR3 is TGTGCCAGCAGTTTCCCGGGGGGGACCCAGTACTTC. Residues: CASSFPGGTQYF.

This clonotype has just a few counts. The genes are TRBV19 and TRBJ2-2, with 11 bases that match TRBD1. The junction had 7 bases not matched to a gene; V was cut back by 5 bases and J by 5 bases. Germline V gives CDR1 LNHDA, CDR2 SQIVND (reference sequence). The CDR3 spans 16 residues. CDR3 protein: CASSAAGQGGTGELFF. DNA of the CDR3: TGTGCCAGTAGTGCCGCGGGACAGGGGGGGACCGGGGAGCTGTTTTTT.

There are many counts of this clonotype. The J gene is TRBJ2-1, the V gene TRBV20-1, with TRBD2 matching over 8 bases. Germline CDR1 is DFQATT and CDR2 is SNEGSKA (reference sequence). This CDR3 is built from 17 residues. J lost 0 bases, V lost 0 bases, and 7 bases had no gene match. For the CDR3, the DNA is TGCAGTGCTAGAGATAGTAGCGGGGCAAGCTCCTACAATGAGCAGTTCTTC. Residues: CSARDSSGASSYNEQFF.

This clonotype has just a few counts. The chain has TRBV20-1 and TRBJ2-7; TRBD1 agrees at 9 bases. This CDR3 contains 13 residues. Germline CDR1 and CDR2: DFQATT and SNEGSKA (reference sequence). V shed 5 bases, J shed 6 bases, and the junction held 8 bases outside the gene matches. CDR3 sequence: CSAPRTGEGEQYF. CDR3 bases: TGCAGTGCTCCAAGGACAGGGGAAGGCGAGCAGTACTTC.

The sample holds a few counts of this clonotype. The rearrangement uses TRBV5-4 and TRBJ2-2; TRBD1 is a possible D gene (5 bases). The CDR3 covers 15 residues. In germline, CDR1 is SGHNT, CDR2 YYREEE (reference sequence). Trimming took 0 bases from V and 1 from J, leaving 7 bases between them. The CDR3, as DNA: TGTGCCAGCAGCTTGGCCAGGGAGAACACCGGGGAGCTGTTTTTT. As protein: CASSLARENTGELFF.

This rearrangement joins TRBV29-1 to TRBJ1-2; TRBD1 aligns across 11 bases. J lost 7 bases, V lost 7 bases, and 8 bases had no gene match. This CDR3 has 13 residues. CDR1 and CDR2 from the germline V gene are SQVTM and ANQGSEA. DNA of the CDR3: TGCAGCGCCCCCGTGGGACAGGGGGGTGGCTACACCTTC. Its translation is CSAPVGQGGGYTF. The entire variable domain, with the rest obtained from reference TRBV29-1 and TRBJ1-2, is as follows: SAVISQKPSRDICQRGTSLTIQCQVDSQVTMMFWYRQQPGQSLTLIATANQGSEATYESGFVIDKFPISRPNLTFSTLTVSNMSPEDSSIYLCSAPVGQGGGYTFGSGTRLTVV.

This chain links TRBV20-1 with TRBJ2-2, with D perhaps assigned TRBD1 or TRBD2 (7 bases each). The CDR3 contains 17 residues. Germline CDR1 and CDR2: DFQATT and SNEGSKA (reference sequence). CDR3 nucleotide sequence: TGCTGCGCTAGAGGGGGCGGGGGAAACGAGGGTTCCGGGGAGCTGTTTTTT. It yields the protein CCARGGGGNEGSGELFF.

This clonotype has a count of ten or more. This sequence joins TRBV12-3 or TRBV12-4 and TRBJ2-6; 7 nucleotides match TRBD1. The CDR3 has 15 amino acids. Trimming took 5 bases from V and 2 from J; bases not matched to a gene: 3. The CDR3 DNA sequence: TGTGCCAGCAGTGTGACAGGGCCTGGGGCCAACGTCCTGACTTTC. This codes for CASSVTGPGANVLTF.

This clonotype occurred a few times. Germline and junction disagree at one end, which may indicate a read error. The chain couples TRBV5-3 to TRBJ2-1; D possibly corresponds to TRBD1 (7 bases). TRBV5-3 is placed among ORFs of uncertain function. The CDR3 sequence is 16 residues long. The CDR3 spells CASSWGQTLRTTEQFF. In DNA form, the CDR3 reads TGTGCCAGCAGCTGGGGACAGACACTACGGACTACGGAGCAGTTCTTC.